Described below is a single T cell receptor beta chain sequence and its context. The target antigen is unknown. With 60 Vbeta and 13 Jbeta primers, the PCR was carried out. Only in-frame clones appear in the TCRdb table, and some are missing; sequencing was by immunoSEQ multiplex PCR. The data hold some 120,000 clones, with 73% observed a single time. This record comes from a study of cytomegalovirus exposure and HLA in healthy donors. Study-level results: Among immune exposure information, only CMV serostatus was available.

Losses at the gene ends were 6 bases for V and 4 bases for J; bases not matched to a gene: 4. This CDR3 contains 15 residues. Germline assignment: CDR1 SNHLY and CDR2 FYNNEI. Likely unrecorded immune exposures existed in these nominally healthy donors. Source material: PBMCs. The chain has TRBV2 and TRBJ2-2; 11 bases match TRBD2. The TCR sequence derives from a woman in her thirties or forties in good health and CMV-seropositive. The CDR3 DNA is TGTGCCAGCAGACTCACTAGCGGGGGCACCGGGGAGCTGTTTTTT. Its translation: CASRLTSGGTGELFF.